Reported below is one TCR beta chain. The antigen is not known. The conserved phenylalanine or tryptophan is not found at the CDR3 terminus, so this likely reflects a read error. These data are taken from a study of cytomegalovirus exposure and HLA in healthy donors. Overall study findings and caveats: Beyond CMV serostatus, there was no information to go on about immune exposure. The study put some 150 TCR beta chains on its list as cytomegalovirus-associated. Across donors, presence/absence analyses took sequencing depth to be roughly uniform.

The germline gives CDR1 SNHLY, CDR2 FYNNEI. CDR3 length equals 12 residues. Trimming left V 7 bases short and J 7 bases short, with 14 bases between. PCR involved 60 Vbeta and 13 Jbeta primers. TCRdb's table, derived via immunoSEQ multiplex PCR, lists solely in-frame clones and lacks some. The sample shows some 200,000 clones, approximately 83% of them seen only once. The rearrangement uses TRBV2 and TRBJ2-7, with D tentatively TRBD2 (5 bases). The source material was PBMCs. This TCR came from a girl aged 5 to 17 in good health and CMV-seronegative. The CDR3 DNA reads TGTGCCAGCACCGCAGAGACGGGGGAGCAGTACCTC. Protein: CASTAETGEQYL.